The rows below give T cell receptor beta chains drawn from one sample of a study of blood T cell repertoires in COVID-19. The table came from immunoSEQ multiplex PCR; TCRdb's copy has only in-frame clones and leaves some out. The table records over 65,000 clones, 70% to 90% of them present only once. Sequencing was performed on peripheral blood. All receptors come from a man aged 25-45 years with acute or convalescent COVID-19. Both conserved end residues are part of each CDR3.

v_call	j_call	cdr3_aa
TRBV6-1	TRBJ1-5	CASSEATGSSAQHF
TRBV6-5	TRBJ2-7	CASSLARNYEQYF
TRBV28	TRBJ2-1	CASSNVAGVNNEQFF
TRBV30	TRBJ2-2	CAWKRTGTGELFF
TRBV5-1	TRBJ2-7	CASSLEGGTVTYEQYF
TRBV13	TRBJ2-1	CASSLTLSPGLAELYNEQFF
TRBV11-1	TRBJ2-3	CASSFRGDTQYF
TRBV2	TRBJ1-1	CASQLGVVTEAFF
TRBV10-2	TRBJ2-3	CASRDSGTGDTQYF
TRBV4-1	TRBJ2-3	CASSQTGTSGTSTDTQYF
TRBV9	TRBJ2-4	CASSAGQGSVNIQYF
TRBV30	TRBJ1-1	CAWTFLNTEAFF
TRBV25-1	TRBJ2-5	CASSNPGGPQQETQYF
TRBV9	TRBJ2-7	CASSVESGVSYEQYF
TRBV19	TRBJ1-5	CASSNPTGTGEFQPQHF
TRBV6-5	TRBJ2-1	CASSTRQVYNEQFF
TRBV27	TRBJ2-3	CASSFSPSVRTRDTQYF
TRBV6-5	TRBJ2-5	CASSYSGLAGSETQYF
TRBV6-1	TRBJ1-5	CASSEVGTSYQPQHF
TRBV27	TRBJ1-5	CASSPNPRQGGQPQHF
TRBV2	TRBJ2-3	CASSPTGAGTDTQYF
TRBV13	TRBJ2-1	CASSSGTGDEQFF
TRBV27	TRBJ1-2	CASSPWAGDNYGYTF
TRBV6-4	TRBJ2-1	CATQTTNEQFF
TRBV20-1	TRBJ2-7	CSARKSYEQYF
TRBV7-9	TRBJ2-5	CASSPRGLAGGETQYF
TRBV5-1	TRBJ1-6	CASSRTGEISPLHF
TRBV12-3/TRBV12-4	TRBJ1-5	CASSGQSNQPQHF
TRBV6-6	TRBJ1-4	CASSPEGSGWATNEKLFF
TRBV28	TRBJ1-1	CASSFDRVAEAFF
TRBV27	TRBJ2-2	CASVGLVGGGELFF
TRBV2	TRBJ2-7	CASSEAGRNEQYF
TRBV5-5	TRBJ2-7	CASSLIGGVEQYF
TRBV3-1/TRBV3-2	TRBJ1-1	CASSQETRAAVAFF
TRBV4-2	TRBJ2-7	CASSQGASGSPNYEQYF
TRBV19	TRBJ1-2	CASSMNSDRGRVGYTF
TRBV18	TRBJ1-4	CASSLHNEKLFF